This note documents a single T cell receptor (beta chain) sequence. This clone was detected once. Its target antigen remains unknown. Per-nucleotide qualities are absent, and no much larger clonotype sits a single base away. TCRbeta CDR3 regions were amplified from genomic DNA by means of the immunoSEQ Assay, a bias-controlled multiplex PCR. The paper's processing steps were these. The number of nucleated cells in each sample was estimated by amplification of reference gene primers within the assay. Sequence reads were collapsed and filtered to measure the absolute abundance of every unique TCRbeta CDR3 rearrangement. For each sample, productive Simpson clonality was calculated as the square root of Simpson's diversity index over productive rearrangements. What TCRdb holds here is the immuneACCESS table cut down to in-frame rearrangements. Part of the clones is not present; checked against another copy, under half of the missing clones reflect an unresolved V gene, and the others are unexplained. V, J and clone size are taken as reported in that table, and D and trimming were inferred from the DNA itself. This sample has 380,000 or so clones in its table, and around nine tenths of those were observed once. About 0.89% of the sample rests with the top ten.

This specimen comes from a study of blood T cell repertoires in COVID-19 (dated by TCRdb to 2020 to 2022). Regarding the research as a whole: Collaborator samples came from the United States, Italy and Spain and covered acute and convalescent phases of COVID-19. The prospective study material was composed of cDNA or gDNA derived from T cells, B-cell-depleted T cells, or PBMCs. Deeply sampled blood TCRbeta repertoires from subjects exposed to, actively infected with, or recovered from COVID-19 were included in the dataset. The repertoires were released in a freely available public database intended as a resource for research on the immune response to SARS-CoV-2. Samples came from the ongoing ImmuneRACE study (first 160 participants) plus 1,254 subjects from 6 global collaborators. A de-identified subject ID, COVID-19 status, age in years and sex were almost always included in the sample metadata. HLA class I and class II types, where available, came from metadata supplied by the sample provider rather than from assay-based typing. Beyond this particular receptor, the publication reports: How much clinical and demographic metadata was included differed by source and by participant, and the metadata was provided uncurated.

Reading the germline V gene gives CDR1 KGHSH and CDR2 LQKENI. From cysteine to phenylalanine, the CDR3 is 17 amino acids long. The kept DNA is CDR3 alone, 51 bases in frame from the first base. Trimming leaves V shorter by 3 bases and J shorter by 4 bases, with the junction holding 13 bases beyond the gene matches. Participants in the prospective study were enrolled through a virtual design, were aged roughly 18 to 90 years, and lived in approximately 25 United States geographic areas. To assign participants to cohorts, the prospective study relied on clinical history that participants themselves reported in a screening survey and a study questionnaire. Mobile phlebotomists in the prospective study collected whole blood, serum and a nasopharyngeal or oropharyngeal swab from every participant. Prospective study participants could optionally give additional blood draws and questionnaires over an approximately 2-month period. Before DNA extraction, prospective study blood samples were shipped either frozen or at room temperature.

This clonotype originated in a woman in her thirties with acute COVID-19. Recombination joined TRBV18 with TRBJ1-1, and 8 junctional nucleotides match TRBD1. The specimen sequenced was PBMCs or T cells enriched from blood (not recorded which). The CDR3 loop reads CASSPRTGNERGTEAFF. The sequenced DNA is TGTGCCAGCTCACCGAGGACAGGGAACGAACGAGGCACTGAAGCTTTCTTT.